The clone carrying this T cell receptor beta chain was observed a handful of times. Its antigen remains unidentified. These data belong to a study of OX40 agonist ivuxolimab in advanced cancers. The CDR3 totals 15 residues. Trimming cost V 6 bases and J 4 bases, with 18 bases left between them. Germline V gene lookup returns CDR1 SGHTA and CDR2 FQGNSA. Broader study findings: The antigens recognized by the expanded peripheral T cells, that is their antigen specificity, were not determined.

Clones were read by immunoSEQ multiplex PCR, and TCRdb kept only the in-frame ones, dropping some. The sample yields about 77,000 clones, around 88% seen once. The rearrangement joins TRBV7-2 to TRBJ1-2; TRBD1 might be the D (5 bases). This receptor was obtained from an adult with an advanced solid tumor such as melanoma, head and neck, liver or kidney cancer. The starting material was CD4+ or CD8+ T cells sorted from blood, obtained in a trial of the OX40 agonist ivuxolimab. In DNA, the CDR3 is TGTGCCAGCAGTAGACAGCAGTCGATGCCCTATGGCTACACCTTC. Protein product: CASSRQQSMPYGYTF.